The present T cell receptor (beta chain) was sequenced within a study of PD-L1 blockade in urothelial cancer. Study-level information: Prior exposure to chemotherapy in patients amounted to 0 to 3 regimens received. At 3 weeks (second dose) and 6 weeks after starting treatment, blood was analyzed.

The diagnosis in patients was locally advanced or metastatic urothelial carcinoma. J was trimmed by 2 bases and V by 8 bases; bases with no gene match: 3. CDR3 length: 12 residues. Germline-derived CDR1 and CDR2 are MNHNS and SASEGT. Clones were read by immunoSEQ multiplex PCR, and TCRdb kept only the in-frame ones, dropping some. Of about 45,000 clones listed, around 90% are singletons. The genes are TRBV6-1 and TRBJ2-7; TRBD2 aligns across 7 bases. The receptor was derived from a woman aged 60-75 years with urothelial cancer. The input for sequencing was PBMCs, taken around atezolizumab (anti-PD-L1) treatment. CDR3 nucleotides: TGTGCCAGCGGGGGGGTTACCTACGAGCAGTACTTC. As protein: CASGGVTYEQYF.